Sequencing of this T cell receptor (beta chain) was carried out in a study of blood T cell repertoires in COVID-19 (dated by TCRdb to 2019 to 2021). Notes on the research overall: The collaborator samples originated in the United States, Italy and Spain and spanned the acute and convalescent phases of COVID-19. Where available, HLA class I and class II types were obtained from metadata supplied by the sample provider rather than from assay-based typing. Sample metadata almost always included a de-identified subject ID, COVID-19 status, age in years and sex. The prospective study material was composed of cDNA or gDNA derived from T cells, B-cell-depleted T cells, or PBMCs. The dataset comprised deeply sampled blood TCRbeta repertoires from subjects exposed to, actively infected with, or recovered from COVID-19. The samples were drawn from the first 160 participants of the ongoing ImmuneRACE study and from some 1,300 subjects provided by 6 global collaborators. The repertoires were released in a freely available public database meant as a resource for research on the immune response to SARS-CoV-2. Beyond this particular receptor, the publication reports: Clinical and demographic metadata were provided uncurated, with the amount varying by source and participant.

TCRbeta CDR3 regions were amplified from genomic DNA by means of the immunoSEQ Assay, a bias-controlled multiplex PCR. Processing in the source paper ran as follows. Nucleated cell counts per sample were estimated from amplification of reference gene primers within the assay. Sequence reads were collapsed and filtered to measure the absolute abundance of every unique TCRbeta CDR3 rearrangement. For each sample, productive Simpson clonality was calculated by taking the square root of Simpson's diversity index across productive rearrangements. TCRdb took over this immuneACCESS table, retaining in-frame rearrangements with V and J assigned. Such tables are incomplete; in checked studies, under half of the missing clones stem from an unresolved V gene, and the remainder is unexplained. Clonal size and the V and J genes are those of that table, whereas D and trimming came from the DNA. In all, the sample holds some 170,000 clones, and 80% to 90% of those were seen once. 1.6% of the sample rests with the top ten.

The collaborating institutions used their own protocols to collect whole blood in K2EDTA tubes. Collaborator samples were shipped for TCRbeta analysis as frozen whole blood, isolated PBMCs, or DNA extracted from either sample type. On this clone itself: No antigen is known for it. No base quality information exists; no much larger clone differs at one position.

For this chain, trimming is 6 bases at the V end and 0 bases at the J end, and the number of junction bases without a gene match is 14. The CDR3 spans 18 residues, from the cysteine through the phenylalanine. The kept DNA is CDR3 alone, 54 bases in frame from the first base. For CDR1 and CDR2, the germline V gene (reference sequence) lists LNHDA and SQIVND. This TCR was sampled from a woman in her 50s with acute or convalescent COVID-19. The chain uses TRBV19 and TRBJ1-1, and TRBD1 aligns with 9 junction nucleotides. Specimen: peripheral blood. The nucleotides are TGTGCCAGTAGCTCCCCGACAGGGGGAAGGACCTTGAACACTGAAGCTTTCTTT. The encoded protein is CASSSPTGGRTLNTEAFF.